The 32 T cell receptor beta chains presented below share a single source sample, sequenced in a study of T cells after yellow fever vaccination. TCRdb called the 5' RACE reads again in MiXCR, with one record for every CDR3 protein. The sample contains a few hundred thousand distinct CDR3 sequences, roughly 8.4% of which appear only once. The starting material was PBMCs, obtained 45 days after the first yellow fever vaccination. The receptors here all came from a man in his late teens or twenties who received the YFV17D yellow fever vaccine.

The table lists this clonotype with a few counts. J is TRBJ1-1 and V is TRBV6-5, with TRBD1 as a possible D gene (5 bases). The CDR3 covers 11 residues. V gave up 8 bases and J gave up 5 bases, with 9 bases separating them. Germline-derived CDR1 and CDR2 are MNHEY and SVGAGI. This CDR3 reads CASRGGTEAFF. CDR3 coding DNA: TGTGCCAGCCGGGGGGGTACTGAAGCTTTCTTT.

There are a few counts of this clonotype. The gene calls are TRBV7-3 and TRBJ2-1; TRBD1 matches at 7 bases. Germline values: CDR1 SGHTA, CDR2 FQGTGA. V shed 1 base and J 7 bases; nucleotides not matched to a gene: 7. CDR3 size: 15 residues. The CDR3 sequence: CASSLIIDRENEQFF. The CDR3 bases are TGTGCCAGCAGCTTAATAATCGACAGGGAGAATGAGCAGTTCTTC.

The DNA of the CDR3 is TGTGCCAGCAGCTTAGCCCCGACCTCCTACGAGCAGTACTTC. Its translation: CASSLAPTSYEQYF. The chain links TRBV7-2 to TRBJ2-7; no clear D. The CDR3 consists of 14 residues. Germline V gene data show CDR1 as SGHTA and CDR2 as FQGNSA. V lost 0 bases, J lost 0 bases, and 6 bases lay in between.

Only a few counts were recorded for this clonotype. The rearrangement links TRBV7-6 to TRBJ2-1; D remains unclear. V lost 0 bases, J lost 6 bases, and 21 bases lay in between. The CDR3 spans 18 residues. CDR1 is SGHVS, CDR2 FNYEAQ, per germline. CDR3 nucleotides: TGTGCCAGCAGCTTAGCAGAGAAGGCCCCCATTCCCCCCAATGAGCAGTTCTTC. Translating gives CASSLAEKAPIPPNEQFF.

This clonotype was counted a few times. The rearrangement uses TRBV7-2 and TRBJ2-7, with 8 bases aligning to TRBD2. Germline V lookup: CDR1 SGHTA, CDR2 FQGNSA. CDR3 length: 15 residues. Trimming cost V 5 bases and J 5 bases; bases outside gene matches: 11. CDR3 amino acids: CASSLSGGGIHEQYF. CDR3 nucleotide sequence: TGTGCCAGCAGCCTGTCCGGGGGGGGAATCCACGAGCAGTACTTC.

This clonotype occurred a few times. The rearrangement links TRBV29-1 to TRBJ1-2; no clear D. The CDR3 length is 13 residues. V shed 6 bases and J shed 6 bases, with 17 bases lying between them. In germline, CDR1 is SQVTM, CDR2 ANQGSEA. The chain's CDR3 is CSVIHSIENGYTF. In DNA, the CDR3 is TGCAGCGTCATACACAGTATAGAGAATGGCTACACCTTC.

The rearrangement joins TRBV7-9 to TRBJ1-1; TRBD1 matches at 8 bases. The J segment lost 1 base and the V segment lost 1 base, leaving 5 bases of the junction unmatched. The germline CDR1 and CDR2 sequences are SEHNR and FQNEAQ (reference sequence). The CDR3 covers 16 residues. The CDR3 DNA follows: TGTGCCAGCAGCTTAGGAGTCGGACAGGGGAACACTGAAGCTTTCTTT. It codes for CASSLGVGQGNTEAFF.

This clonotype was picked up a small number of times. The V gene is TRBV28, the J gene TRBJ2-7, with D uncertain. The V end lost 6 bases, the J end lost 2 bases, and 11 bases lay between the germline ends. The CDR3 extends over 13 amino acids. Germline V gene data show CDR1 as MDHEN and CDR2 as SYDVKM. In DNA form, the CDR3 reads TGTGCCAGCAGGGGAAGCCAGACCTACGAGCAGTACGTC. The encoded protein is CASRGSQTYEQYV.

This clonotype was seen at least ten times. The rearrangement links TRBV4-3 to TRBJ1-1, with a possible D match to TRBD1 (5 bases). This CDR3 comprises 15 residues. Germline values: CDR1 LGHNA, CDR2 YSLEER. V shed 0 bases and J shed 1 base, with 9 bases lying between them. CDR3: CASSQDWGTNTEAFF. Here the CDR3 DNA reads TGCGCCAGCAGCCAAGACTGGGGGACGAACACTGAAGCTTTCTTT.

The chain links TRBV4-3 to TRBJ2-7; 8 bases map to TRBD2. CDR1 is LGHNA, CDR2 YSLEER, per germline. With V trimmed by 1 base and J by 4 bases, 6 bases remained unmatched. The CDR3 totals 15 residues. CDR3 loop: CASSQGTSLLYEQYF. For the CDR3, the DNA is TGCGCCAGCAGCCAAGGGACTAGCCTACTTTACGAGCAGTACTTC.

The chain recombines TRBV10-3 with TRBJ2-7; TRBD1 is a possible D gene (5 bases). V was clipped by 3 bases and J by 5 bases, with 17 bases between them. Germline CDR1 ENHRY, CDR2 SYGVKD. The CDR3 has 15 residues. CDR3 loop: CAISDGTRQGNEQYF. DNA of the CDR3: TGTGCCATCAGTGATGGTACCAGGCAGGGTAACGAGCAGTACTTC.

This chain connects TRBV6-5 to TRBJ2-7, with TRBD1 matching 9 bases. The CDR3 has 19 residues. Germline-derived CDR1 and CDR2 are MNHEY and SVGAGI. The J segment lost 1 base and the V segment lost 0 bases, leaving 13 bases of the junction unmatched. The CDR3 here is CASSYSGTGSQLGSYEQYV. The CDR3 DNA sequence: TGTGCCAGCAGTTACTCCGGGACAGGGAGTCAATTAGGGTCCTACGAGCAGTACGTC.

This clonotype showed up many times. V usage is TRBV15 and J usage is TRBJ1-1; 12 bases line up with TRBD1. Germline lookup yields CDR1 LNHNV and CDR2 YYDKDF (reference sequence). The CDR3 consists of 15 residues. Trimming cost V 1 base and J 6 bases; bases outside gene matches: 3. The CDR3 nucleotides are TGTGCCACCAGCAGAGTCGGGACAGGGGGCTCTGAAGCTTTCTTT. Encoded protein: CATSRVGTGGSEAFF.

The gene calls are TRBV4-3 and TRBJ2-2; D uncertain. The germline gives CDR1 LGHNA, CDR2 YSLEER. Trimming pared 0 bases from V and 9 bases from J, leaving 11 bases between. This CDR3 has 14 residues. The CDR3 sequence: CASSQEWQARELFF. CDR3 DNA sequence: TGCGCCAGCAGCCAAGAATGGCAGGCCCGGGAGCTGTTTTTT.

V usage is TRBV12-3 or TRBV12-4 and J usage is TRBJ1-1; D remains unclear. The CDR3 spans 11 residues. Trimming pared 5 bases from V and 11 bases from J, leaving 12 bases between. The CDR3 nucleotides are TGTGCCAGCAGTGCCGTAGGTACGGCTTTCTTT. Amino acids: CASSAVGTAFF.

This chain links TRBV6-1 with TRBJ1-2; D uncertain. The germline V gene encodes CDR1 MNHNS and CDR2 SASEGT. The CDR3 is made up of 12 amino acids. V lost 1 base to trimming and J lost 6 bases, with 6 bases between them. The CDR3 nucleotides are TGTGCCAGCAGTGAAGGGATACATGGCTACACCTTC. The encoded protein is CASSEGIHGYTF.

The chain couples TRBV4-1 to TRBJ2-5; the match to TRBD2 covers 12 bases. CDR3 length: 18 amino acids. CDR1 is MGHRA and CDR2 is YSYEKL in the germline V gene. V lost 4 bases to trimming and J lost 2 bases; unmatched junction nucleotides: 11. CDR3 residues: CASSRNFLAGGPQETQYF. The CDR3 DNA follows: TGCGCCAGCAGCCGGAACTTTCTAGCGGGGGGGCCTCAAGAGACCCAGTACTTC.

The gene calls are TRBV19 and TRBJ1-5, with D possibly TRBD1 on 5 matching bases. V lost 5 bases and J 1 base, leaving 21 bases between the germline ends. The germline V gene encodes CDR1 LNHDA and CDR2 SQIVND (reference sequence). This CDR3 spans 18 amino acids. CDR3 DNA sequence: TGTGCCAGTAGTGGGGCGGCAACAGGCGACGAAAGCAATCAGCCCCAGCATTTT. Encoded protein: CASSGAATGDESNQPQHF.

The chain carries TRBV5-1 and TRBJ1-2, with a weak D call TRBD1 (6 bases). The CDR3 is 18 amino acids. V lost 4 bases and J 7 bases, leaving 29 bases between the germline ends. Germline lookup yields CDR1 SGHRS and CDR2 YFSETQ. The CDR3 reads CASSPYRDSIIHTSGYTF. CDR3 nucleotides: TGCGCCAGCAGCCCCTACAGGGACTCCATAATTCACACAAGTGGCTACACCTTC.

This clonotype has only a few counts. The J gene is TRBJ2-1, the V gene TRBV11-2, with TRBD2 identical over 7 bases. The trim removed 5 bases at V and 4 bases at J, leaving 17 bases unmatched. The CDR3 is 18 residues long. Germline CDR1 is SGHAT and CDR2 is FQNNGV. For the CDR3, the DNA is TGTGCCAGCAGCCCGAGTCTGCCAAGCGGGAACCTTTACAATGAGCAGTTCTTC. It encodes CASSPSLPSGNLYNEQFF.

This clonotype showed up just a few times. CDR3 sequence (DNA): TGTGCCAGTATGAGGGTAGTCGCCTCTGGAAACACCATATATTTT. This translates into CASMRVVASGNTIYF. This chain uses TRBV19 with TRBJ1-3; D is unresolved. The V end was cut by 7 bases, the J end by 0 bases, with 13 bases between. This CDR3 has 15 amino acids. The V gene's germline CDR1 is LNHDA and CDR2 SQIVND (reference sequence).

The table lists this clonotype with a few counts. The chain recombines TRBV3-1 with TRBJ1-1, with D unresolved. With 7 bases removed from V and 8 bases from J, the gap between germline ends came to 11 bases. Germline V gene data show CDR1 as LGHDT and CDR2 as YNNKEL (reference sequence). CDR3 size: 11 residues. The CDR3 nucleotides read TGTGCCAGCAACGACGGTCGGGAAGCTTTCTTT. Translation gives CASNDGREAFF.

This clonotype was seen only a few times. The CDR3 DNA is TGTGCCAGCAGCGTCCTCGCAACAGATACGCAGTATTTT. It yields the protein CASSVLATDTQYF. The chain joins TRBV9 to TRBJ2-3; D gene uncertain. The germline V gene has CDR1 SGDLS and CDR2 YYNGEE. V lost 2 bases and J lost 3, with 7 bases in between. This CDR3 is built from 13 residues.

This clonotype was recorded a few times. This chain joins TRBV6-2 or TRBV6-3 and TRBJ2-1; 9 positions agree with TRBD2. With V trimmed by 5 bases and J by 8 bases, 10 bases remained unmatched. The CDR3 runs to 15 residues. Germline assignment: CDR1 MNHEY and CDR2 SVGEGT. The CDR3 reads CASSIASGALDEQFF. The CDR3 nucleotides are TGTGCCAGCAGTATCGCTAGCGGGGCTTTAGATGAGCAGTTCTTC.

The chain recombines TRBV6-5 with TRBJ2-7; no reliable D call. The CDR3 covers 13 residues. V was clipped by 4 bases and J by 5 bases, with 12 bases between them. CDR1 is MNHEY and CDR2 is SVGAGI in the germline V gene. The CDR3 sequence: CASSSAPINEQYF. In DNA form, the CDR3 reads TGTGCCAGCAGTTCTGCCCCTATCAACGAGCAGTACTTC.

A few counts support this clonotype. The chain uses TRBV7-2 and TRBJ2-5; perhaps TRBD2 as D (5 bases). Germline lookup yields CDR1 SGHTA and CDR2 FQGNSA. This CDR3 has 15 amino acids. V dropped 4 bases and J dropped 8 bases, with 20 bases sitting between them. The CDR3 sequence is CASSYLDWLLDTQYF. As DNA, the CDR3 is TGTGCCAGCAGCTACTTGGACTGGCTGCTAGATACCCAGTACTTC.

This clonotype was seen many times. V gene TRBV20-1 combines with J gene TRBJ2-3; possibly TRBD1 or TRBD2 for D (6 bases each). CDR1 is DFQATT and CDR2 is SNEGSKA in the germline V gene (reference sequence). Between the trimmed V and J ends, which lost 5 bases and 1 base, there was a span of 16 bases. The CDR3 spans 15 residues. CDR3 nucleotide sequence: TGCAGTGCTGGACCTTCGGGGGCCGGCACAGATACGCAGTATTTT. Its protein is CSAGPSGAGTDTQYF.

This clonotype has at least ten counts. CDR3 protein: CAISGGGTGYTF. The CDR3 DNA follows: TGTGCCATCAGTGGCGGGGGGACTGGCTACACCTTC. This rearrangement joins TRBV10-3 to TRBJ1-2; perhaps TRBD1 as D (5 bases). Looked up from germline, CDR1 is ENHRY and CDR2 is SYGVKD. V gave up 4 bases and J gave up 7 bases, with 10 bases separating them. This CDR3 is built from 12 residues.

The chain recombines TRBV29-1 with TRBJ1-1; TRBD1 matches at 8 bases. This CDR3 spans 11 amino acids. Germline assignment: CDR1 SQVTM and CDR2 ANQGSEA. V gave up 1 base and J gave up 9 bases; unmatched junction bases: 1. CDR3 sequence (DNA): TGCAGCGTTGAAGGGACAGGGAAAGCTTTCTTT. Amino acid sequence: CSVEGTGKAFF.

This clonotype has only a few counts. The chain carries TRBV6-2 or TRBV6-3 and TRBJ1-1; no firm D call. CDR1 and CDR2 from the germline V gene are MNHEY and SVGEGT. V was shortened by 2 bases and J by 4 bases, with 11 bases between the two germline ends. This CDR3 is built from 14 residues. CDR3 DNA: TGTGCCAGCAGTTACGGGCTCGGGATCACTGAAGCTTTCTTT. Translation: CASSYGLGITEAFF.

This clonotype appeared a few times. The chain joins TRBV5-4 to TRBJ2-3; 16 bases match TRBD2. The germline gives CDR1 SGHNT, CDR2 YYREEE (reference sequence). The CDR3 consists of 18 residues. V was pared by 3 bases and J by 0 bases, with 4 bases of the junction left unmatched. The DNA for the CDR3 is TGTGCCAGCAGCTCGGGACTAGCGGGGGGGCCGAGCACAGATACGCAGTATTTT. It yields the protein CASSSGLAGGPSTDTQYF.

There are a few counts of this clonotype. The gene calls are TRBV4-1 and TRBJ1-4, with 9 nucleotides matching TRBD1. The V segment lost 2 bases and the J segment 11 bases; nucleotides outside the gene matches: 12. In germline, CDR1 is MGHRA, CDR2 YSYEKL. CDR3 length equals 16 residues. The CDR3 DNA sequence: TGCGCCAGCAGCCAATTGAAGGGGACAGGGACTGGGAAACTGTTTTTT. Protein: CASSQLKGTGTGKLFF.